The 26 T cell receptor beta chains below all came from one sample that was sequenced in a study of shared clonotypes between healthy human individuals. The data were produced by immunoSEQ multiplex PCR, yet TCRdb's version contains in-frame clones alone and is incomplete. This table has some 1.5 million clones, about 98% appearing once. The sample comprised naive CD4+ T cells sorted from blood. Noted subset: CD45RA+ positively selected. Every receptor here comes from a man aged 25 to 40 in good health.

This chain links TRBV4-3 with TRBJ2-3; 9 bases align to TRBD2. CDR1 is LGHNA, CDR2 YSLEER, per germline. Trimming took 4 bases from V and 0 from J; bases not matched to a gene: 5. The CDR3 totals 16 residues. As DNA, the CDR3 is TGCGCCAGCAGCCTACTGACTAGCGGAAGCACAGATACGCAGTATTTT. This gives the protein CASSLLTSGSTDTQYF.

This chain links TRBV4-3 with TRBJ2-7; D perhaps matches TRBD2 (5 bases). The CDR3 sequence is 14 residues long. Trimming removed 4 bases from V and 3 bases from J, with 13 bases in between. Germline V gives CDR1 LGHNA, CDR2 YSLEER. CDR3 amino acids: CASSPQHSGYEQYF. DNA for the CDR3: TGCGCCAGCAGCCCCCAACACAGCGGCTACGAGCAGTACTTC.

This rearrangement joins TRBV5-1 to TRBJ2-1, with D perhaps TRBD1 (6 bases). The V gene's germline CDR1 is SGHRS and CDR2 YFSETQ. The CDR3 spans 17 residues. Trimming left V 3 bases short and J 3 bases short, with 19 bases between. CDR3 sequence: CASSSDPYRVNYNEQFF. CDR3 coding DNA: TGCGCCAGCAGCTCTGACCCTTACAGGGTCAACTACAATGAGCAGTTCTTC.

About this clone itself: Other DNA sequences in this specimen translate into the identical CDR3. The gene calls are TRBV30 and TRBJ1-1; D ambiguous. The germline gives CDR1 GTSNPN, CDR2 SVGIG (reference sequence). Trimming removed 4 bases from V and 7 bases from J, with 1 base in between. The CDR3 consists of 8 residues. CDR3 amino acids: CAWNEAFF. In DNA, the CDR3 is TGTGCCTGGAATGAAGCTTTCTTT. The whole variable domain, filled in from reference TRBV30 and TRBJ1-1, reads SQTIHQWPATLVQPVGSPLSLECTVEGTSNPNLYWYRQAAGRGLQLLFYSVGIGQISSEVPQNLSASRPQDRQFILSSKKLLLSDSGFYLCAWNEAFFGQGTRLTVV.

This rearrangement joins TRBV29-1 to TRBJ2-3, with no clear D. The CDR3 extends over 14 amino acids. Per the germline V gene, CDR1 is SQVTM and CDR2 is ANQGSEA. V lost 1 base and J lost 4, with 12 bases in between. The chain's CDR3 is CSVEVVAKADTQYF. The CDR3 DNA is TGCAGCGTTGAAGTAGTGGCCAAAGCAGATACGCAGTATTTT.

The V call is TRBV18, the J call TRBJ2-1; TRBD2 matches 11 bases. Trimming took 6 bases from V and 5 from J; bases not matched to a gene: 9. The CDR3 is made up of 16 amino acids. Germline CDR1 KGHSH, CDR2 LQKENI. The CDR3 protein is CASSPLPGLADNEQFF. CDR3 in DNA: TGTGCCAGCTCCCCTTTACCGGGACTAGCGGACAATGAGCAGTTCTTC.

This clone was detected once. The genes are TRBV19 and TRBJ2-7; D unclear. The CDR3 length is 16 residues. The germline V gene has CDR1 LNHDA and CDR2 SQIVND (reference sequence). V gave up 7 bases and J gave up 0 bases, with 19 bases separating them. CDR3 in DNA: TGTGCCAGTACCCCAAGCGTTCTAACCCCCTCCTACGAGCAGTACTTC. Protein: CASTPSVLTPSYEQYF.

The table lists this clone with a count of one. The rearrangement uses TRBV9 and TRBJ2-1; 10 positions agree with TRBD2. Germline V gives CDR1 SGDLS, CDR2 YYNGEE. Trimming at V came to 5 bases and at J to 10 bases, leaving 12 bases not matched to a gene. There are 15 residues in the CDR3. CDR3 protein: CASRSSSGSLGEQFF. The CDR3 nucleotides read TGTGCCAGCAGAAGTTCTAGCGGGAGCCTCGGGGAGCAGTTCTTC.

The chain recombines TRBV6-1 with TRBJ1-3; no reliable D call. This CDR3 contains 14 residues. CDR1 and CDR2 from the germline V gene are MNHNS and SASEGT. Trimming pared 7 bases from V and 0 bases from J, leaving 10 bases between. DNA for the CDR3: TGTGCCAGCACCCCCTTACGCTCTGGAAACACCATATATTTT. Translation: CASTPLRSGNTIYF.

The J gene is TRBJ1-4, the V gene TRBV27; 8 nucleotides line up with TRBD1. V lost 5 bases and J lost 8; bases outside the gene matches: 10. The CDR3 covers 15 residues. From germline, CDR1 is MNHEY and CDR2 SMNVEV (reference sequence). CDR3 sequence reads: CASSTTDRVWEKLFF. The CDR3 nucleotides read TGTGCCAGCAGTACAACGGACAGGGTTTGGGAAAAACTGTTTTTT.

The rearrangement links TRBV28 to TRBJ2-7; 14 nucleotides match TRBD2. Germline CDR1 MDHEN, CDR2 SYDVKM. The trim removed 4 bases at V and 5 bases at J, leaving 13 bases unmatched. The CDR3 runs 18 residues. CDR3 sequence (DNA): TGTGCCAGCAGTTCGGGACTAGCGGGAGTAAGTCCTCCTAACGAGCAGTACTTC. Amino acids: CASSSGLAGVSPPNEQYF.

The genes are TRBV5-1 and TRBJ2-7; D may correspond to TRBD1 or TRBD2 (5 bases each). V lost 2 bases and J lost 5, with 14 bases in between. The CDR3 has 14 residues. The germline gives CDR1 SGHRS, CDR2 YFSETQ. The CDR3, as DNA: TGCGCCAGCAGCTTTACGGGGCAGGGCCACGAGCAGTACTTC. It specifies CASSFTGQGHEQYF.

V and J are TRBV11-2 and TRBJ2-1, with 13 bases identical to TRBD2. Germline-derived CDR1 and CDR2 are SGHAT and FQNNGV. V trimming: 1 base; J trimming: 4 bases; junction bases outside the gene matches: 4. The CDR3 sequence is 17 residues long. The CDR3 coding sequence is TGTGCCAGCAGCTTAGGGGGACTAGCGGGACGGTACAATGAGCAGTTCTTC. It yields the protein CASSLGGLAGRYNEQFF.

The V gene is TRBV9, the J gene TRBJ2-2; 11 bases are a match to TRBD2. Trimming at V came to 0 bases and at J to 4 bases, leaving 2 bases not matched to a gene. The CDR3 contains 16 residues. CDR1 SGDLS and CDR2 YYNGEE come from the germline V gene. The CDR3 DNA reads TGTGCCAGCAGCGTAGAGGGGACTAGCGGCACCGGGGAGCTGTTTTTT. Its translation: CASSVEGTSGTGELFF.

This chain joins TRBV7-2 and TRBJ2-7; D remains unclear. The germline CDR1 and CDR2 sequences are SGHTA and FQGNSA. The CDR3 is 15 residues long. The V end lost 5 bases, the J end lost 4 bases, and 18 bases lay between the germline ends. CDR3 DNA sequence: TGTGCCAGCAGCCCGACTGCTTGTGTTCGGTACGAGCAGTACTTC. Amino acids: CASSPTACVRYEQYF.

This rearrangement joins TRBV5-1 to TRBJ2-3; 13 bases map to TRBD2. Per germline, CDR1 SGHRS and CDR2 YFSETQ. The CDR3 covers 16 residues. V was pared by 4 bases and J by 5 bases, with 7 bases of the junction left unmatched. CDR3 loop: CASSLRLAGGGDTQYF. The CDR3 DNA sequence: TGCGCCAGCAGCCTACGACTAGCGGGAGGCGGAGATACGCAGTATTTT.

The chain is built from TRBV19 and TRBJ1-1; TRBD1 matches 7 bases. The ends lost 7 bases at V and 8 bases at J; junction bases unmatched: 7. Per the germline V gene, CDR1 is LNHDA and CDR2 is SQIVND (reference sequence). This CDR3 comprises 12 residues. In DNA, the CDR3 is TGTGCCAGTAATCAAGGGACAGCAGAAGCTTTCTTT. This encodes CASNQGTAEAFF.

The chain combines TRBV2 with TRBJ2-7; the D gene is possibly TRBD1 (6 bases). CDR1 is SNHLY and CDR2 is FYNNEI in the germline V gene. The V end was cut by 11 bases, the J end by 0 bases, with 14 bases between. The CDR3 is 13 residues long. The CDR3: CAGAGTYSYEQYF. CDR3 coding DNA: TGTGCCGGGGCCGGGACATACTCCTACGAGCAGTACTTC.

The J gene is TRBJ1-1, the V gene TRBV6-5; 8 positions match TRBD1. The CDR3 length is 13 residues. Germline lookup yields CDR1 MNHEY and CDR2 SVGAGI. The trim removed 6 bases at V and 5 bases at J, leaving 5 bases unmatched. CDR3 region: CASSHRGWTEAFF. DNA for the CDR3: TGTGCCAGCAGCCACAGGGGGTGGACTGAAGCTTTCTTT.

This chain connects TRBV7-4 to TRBJ2-7; D call uncertain. CDR1 is SGHVT and CDR2 is SQSDAQ in the germline V gene. The CDR3 spans 14 residues. The V gene lost 4 bases and the J gene lost 0 bases, with 10 bases spanning the gap. The DNA for the CDR3 is TGTGCCAGCAGCTCTTTACAATTCTCCTACGAGCAGTACTTC. Translation: CASSSLQFSYEQYF.

The chain couples TRBV12-5 to TRBJ2-1, with TRBD2 matching 8 bases. This CDR3 contains 13 residues. Per germline, CDR1 LGHNT and CDR2 FRNRAP. J was trimmed by 9 bases and V by 7 bases; bases with no gene match: 8. The CDR3 here is CASAASGSGEQFF. CDR3 DNA sequence: TGTGCTAGTGCCGCCAGCGGGAGTGGTGAGCAGTTCTTC.

This clone was seen a single time. CDR3 bases: TGTGCCAGCAGCAGGACAGGGGGCTTCGAGGAGACCCAGTACTTC. Translation: CASSRTGGFEETQYF. The J gene is TRBJ2-5, the V gene TRBV11-2, with TRBD1 identical over 11 bases. With 5 bases clipped from V and 5 bases from J, the junction kept 7 bases outside the gene matches. CDR1 is SGHAT and CDR2 is FQNNGV in the germline V gene. The CDR3 sequence is 15 residues long.

The chain uses TRBV6-6 and TRBJ2-2; D is perhaps TRBD2 (5 bases). The germline V gene encodes CDR1 MNHNY and CDR2 SVGAGI (reference sequence). Trimming took off 2 bases at V and 3 bases at J, with 7 bases between the two ends. The length of the CDR3 is 14 residues. The chain's CDR3 is CASSYREDTGELFF. The CDR3 DNA reads TGTGCCAGCAGTTACCGGGAAGACACCGGGGAGCTGTTTTTT.

This clone appeared a single time. The rearrangement joins TRBV5-4 to TRBJ2-7; a weak D match, TRBD2 (6 bases). CDR1 and CDR2 (germline): SGHNT, YYREEE (reference sequence). The germline V and J ends were trimmed by 3 bases and 2 bases, with 12 bases remaining between them. This CDR3 has 14 amino acids. The CDR3 loop reads CASSSRTNPYEQYF. CDR3 sequence (DNA): TGTGCCAGCAGCTCCAGGACTAATCCCTACGAGCAGTACTTC.

V gene TRBV19 combines with J gene TRBJ2-7; 8 bases line up with TRBD1. The CDR3 is 15 residues long. J gave up 0 bases and V 3 bases, and 4 bases lay outside the gene matches. Germline V lookup: CDR1 LNHDA, CDR2 SQIVND (reference sequence). The CDR3 region is CASSITTGDSYEQYF. CDR3 nucleotides: TGTGCCAGTAGTATCACGACAGGGGACTCCTACGAGCAGTACTTC.

A word on this clone: The same CDR3 also results from other DNA sequences found in this sample. Here the CDR3 DNA reads TGTGCCAGTAGTATTGGCGGGAGCTCCTACGAGCAGTACTTC. Its protein product is CASSIGGSSYEQYF. The chain uses TRBV19 and TRBJ2-7; 7 bases map to TRBD2. The length of the CDR3 is 14 residues. V gave up 3 bases and J gave up 0 bases; unmatched junction bases: 2. CDR1 is LNHDA and CDR2 is SQIVND in the germline V gene (reference sequence).